These T cell receptor beta chains were read from a single sample in a study of response to subunit inactivated influenza vaccine. TCRdb analysed the RT-PCR reads with MiXCR anew, one entry per CDR3 protein. The sample holds hundreds of thousands of distinct CDR3 sequences, 10% to 15% seen once. The source material was PBMCs from blood, sampled 45 days after vaccination. The origin of the receptors is a man aged 50 to 59 who received an inactivated influenza vaccine. The CDR3 runs from the conserved cysteine through the conserved F or W. D genes are given only for firm matches. A row's size may be missing; if present it is once, few, many or a size class.

TRBV15	NA	15	many	TRBJ1-1	CATSRDVRGAGEAFF	TGTGCCACCAGCAGAGATGTAAGGGGCGCGGGTGAAGCTTTCTTT
TRBV20-1	TRBD2	16	NA	TRBJ2-1	CSQTGTSGRELGEQFF	TGCAGCCAGACAGGGACTAGCGGGAGGGAGCTGGGTGAGCAGTTCTTC
TRBV7-2	NA	15	few	TRBJ1-5	CASSLGHRSNQPQHF	TGTGCCAGCAGCTTAGGACACAGAAGCAATCAGCCCCAGCATTTT
TRBV5-1	NA	15	NA	TRBJ2-2	CASSLRGFGTGELFF	TGCGCCAGCAGCTTAAGAGGGTTTGGGACCGGGGAGCTGTTTTTT
TRBV12-3/TRBV12-4	TRBD2	15	many	TRBJ2-3	CASTLSGRAGETQYF	TGTGCCAGCACTCTTAGCGGGAGGGCCGGAGAAACGCAGTATTTT
TRBV9	NA	13	NA	TRBJ2-5	CASSVSQQETQYF	TGTGCCAGCAGCGTTTCCCAGCAAGAGACCCAGTACTTC
TRBV6-2/TRBV6-3	TRBD2	20	few	TRBJ2-7	CASSYARPGLAGKSSYEQYF	TGTGCCAGCAGTTACGCCCGCCCGGGACTAGCGGGCAAGAGCTCCTACGAGCAGTACTTC
TRBV10-3	NA	15	NA	TRBJ1-2	CAITPTASPNYGYTF	TGTGCCATCACCCCGACAGCGTCGCCTAACTATGGCTACACCTTC
TRBV12-3/TRBV12-4	NA	15	few	TRBJ1-2	CASSLQLGGIYGYTF	TGTGCCAGCAGTTTACAGCTAGGAGGGATCTATGGCTACACCTTC
TRBV28	TRBD2	16	many	TRBJ2-5	CASSPPGLAGQETQYF	TGTGCCAGCAGTCCTCCGGGACTAGCGGGGCAAGAGACCCAGTACTTC
TRBV18	NA	14	few	TRBJ2-3	CASSKLAGTDTQYF	TGTGCCAGCTCAAAACTAGCAGGCACAGATACGCAGTATTTT
TRBV14	NA	13	few	TRBJ2-1	CASSQVRYNEQFF	TGTGCCAGCAGCCAAGTGCGCTACAATGAGCAGTTCTTC
TRBV12-3/TRBV12-4	TRBD2	14	many	TRBJ2-5	CATARGGRRETQYF	TGTGCCACGGCCCGGGGGGGCAGGCGAGAGACCCAGTACTTC
TRBV20-1	NA	16	few	TRBJ1-4	CSAAPPGRGHREKLFF	TGCAGTGCCGCTCCCCCGGGTCGGGGACATCGCGAAAAACTGTTTTTT
TRBV6-2/TRBV6-3	NA	15	few	TRBJ2-7	CASNLRGRSSYEQYF	TGTGCCAGCAACCTAAGGGGAAGATCCTCCTACGAGCAGTACTTC
TRBV5-1	NA	17	NA	TRBJ2-5	CASSLAGGSRGTETQYF	TGCGCCAGCAGCTTGGCTGGCGGTTCCCGGGGAACAGAGACCCAGTACTTC
TRBV10-3	TRBD1	14	NA	TRBJ2-7	CAISTGGAGYEQYF	TGTGCCATCAGTACAGGGGGCGCAGGATACGAGCAGTACTTC
TRBV24-1	TRBD1	13	few	TRBJ1-2	CATSDGTGYGYTF	TGTGCCACCAGTGACGGGACAGGGTACGGCTACACCTTC
TRBV5-1	NA	16	NA	TRBJ2-7	CASSLQGAQIRGEQYF	TGCGCCAGCAGCCTCCAGGGTGCTCAGATACGCGGGGAGCAGTACTTC
TRBV4-3	NA	16	few	TRBJ2-7	CASSQDYSLMDYEQYF	TGCGCCAGCAGCCAAGATTATAGTCTGATGGACTACGAGCAGTACTTC
TRBV6-1	NA	15	few	TRBJ2-5	CASSPGVRGGETQYF	TGTGCCAGCAGCCCCGGGGTAAGGGGTGGAGAGACCCAGTACTTC
TRBV12-3/TRBV12-4	NA	15	NA	TRBJ1-6	CASTPGGTYNSPLHF	TGTGCCAGCACCCCGGGAGGCACCTATAATTCACCCCTCCACTTT
TRBV7-9	NA	12	NA	TRBJ2-7	CASSLAHGPQYF	TGTGCCAGCAGCTTAGCGCATGGACCCCAGTACTTC
TRBV3-1	NA	12	NA	TRBJ1-1	CASRLEGTEAFF	TGTGCCAGCCGCCTAGAGGGCACTGAAGCTTTCTTT
TRBV4-3	TRBD2	16	NA	TRBJ2-2	CASSQGLAGVTGELSF	TGCGCCAGCAGTCAAGGTCTAGCGGGAGTTACCGGGGAGCTGTCTTTT
TRBV7-8	NA	13	many	TRBJ2-7	CASTGPSSYEQYF	TGTGCCAGCACGGGACCGTCCTCCTACGAGCAGTACTTC
TRBV4-3	NA	14	NA	TRBJ2-2	CASSQERVAGELFF	TGCGCCAGCAGCCAAGAACGGGTGGCCGGGGAGCTGTTTTTT
TRBV20-1	TRBD2	17	few	TRBJ2-2	CSARDRGTSGLTGELFF	TGCAGTGCTAGAGATCGGGGCACTAGCGGCCTTACCGGGGAGCTGTTTTTT
TRBV20-1	TRBD1	13	NA	TRBJ2-7	CSARDRDREFQYF	TGCAGTGCTAGAGACCGGGACAGGGAGTTCCAGTACTTC
TRBV20-1	NA	14	many	TRBJ1-5	CSARVGGGNQPQHF	TGCAGTGCTAGAGTCGGGGGGGGCAATCAGCCCCAGCATTTT
TRBV2	TRBD1	15	few	TRBJ2-7	CASSPPTGHSYEQYF	TGTGCCAGCAGTCCCCCGACAGGGCACTCCTACGAGCAGTACTTC
TRBV5-1	TRBD1	15	many	TRBJ2-7	CASSWGQGFSYEQYF	TGCGCCAGCAGCTGGGGACAGGGCTTCTCCTACGAGCAGTACTTC
TRBV6-5	NA	16	NA	TRBJ1-5	CASSYRRDRGNQPQHF	TGTGCCAGCAGTTACCGTCGGGATAGGGGCAATCAGCCCCAGCATTTT
TRBV20-1	TRBD2	17	NA	TRBJ2-1	CSAPTSGGALVYNEQFF	TGCAGTGCCCCGACTAGCGGGGGGGCCTTGGTATACAATGAGCAGTTCTTC
TRBV5-1	TRBD2	15	NA	TRBJ2-5	CASSKLASGRETQYF	TGCGCCAGCAGCAAGCTCGCTAGCGGGAGAGAGACCCAGTACTTC
TRBV7-6	NA	16	few	TRBJ2-3	CASSLAGDARGDTQYF	TGTGCCAGCAGCTTAGCAGGGGACGCAAGGGGGGATACGCAGTATTTT
TRBV5-1	NA	15	many	TRBJ2-5	CASSLNRALQETQYF	TGCGCCAGCAGCTTGAACAGGGCGCTTCAGGAGACCCAGTACTTC
TRBV11-2	TRBD1	14	few	TRBJ2-1	CASTPLTGGKEQFF	TGTGCCAGCACCCCTCTGACAGGGGGCAAAGAGCAGTTCTTC
TRBV12-3/TRBV12-4	NA	13	few	TRBJ2-5	CASSLTRQETQYF	TGTGCCAGCAGTCTAACTAGGCAAGAGACCCAGTACTTC
TRBV25-1	TRBD1	14	many	TRBJ1-2	CASSADRGSYGYTF	TGTGCCAGCAGTGCGGACAGGGGCAGCTATGGCTACACCTTC
TRBV6-1	TRBD1	14	NA	TRBJ2-7	CASSPSDRAAEQYF	TGTGCCAGCAGCCCTTCCGACAGGGCAGCCGAGCAGTACTTC
TRBV20-1	TRBD2	16	NA	TRBJ2-3	CCARATSGGGRDTQYF	TGCTGTGCTAGAGCCACTAGCGGGGGGGGGAGAGATACGCAGTATTTT
TRBV7-8	NA	15	NA	TRBJ2-7	CASSGTAGVYYEQYF	TGTGCCAGCAGCGGAACGGCAGGGGTCTACTACGAGCAGTACTTC
TRBV21-1	NA	17	few	TRBJ2-3	CASSKGRDRVLPDTQYF	TGTGCCAGCAGCAAAGGAAGAGACAGGGTTCTTCCAGATACGCAGTATTTT
TRBV15	NA	17	few	TRBJ2-7	CATSRAYLNRESGEQYF	TGTGCCACCAGCAGAGCCTACCTCAACAGGGAATCGGGCGAGCAGTACTTC
TRBV27	NA	14	few	TRBJ1-2	CASSLRQQTYGYTF	TGTGCCAGCAGTTTACGTCAGCAAACCTATGGCTACACCTTC
TRBV20-1	TRBD1	13	NA	TRBJ1-2	CSARPDRVRGYTF	TGCAGTGCTAGACCGGACAGGGTGAGAGGCTACACCTTC
TRBV20-1	NA	14	few	TRBJ1-6	CSAARDSYNSPLHF	TGCAGTGCGGCGAGGGATTCCTATAATTCACCCCTCCACTTT
TRBV24-1	NA	14	few	TRBJ2-2	CATSDLRGFGELFF	TGTGCCACCAGTGATTTGCGCGGGTTCGGGGAGCTGTTTTTT
TRBV24-1	NA	14	few	TRBJ2-2	CATSGTANTGELFF	TGTGCCACGTCCGGGACGGCGAACACCGGGGAGCTGTTTTTT
TRBV20-1	NA	14	NA	TRBJ2-2	CSAITPQATGELFF	TGCAGTGCTATCACCCCCCAGGCTACCGGGGAGCTGTTTTTT
TRBV4-1	TRBD1	16	NA	TRBJ2-3	CASSQSPGGITDTQYF	TGCGCCAGCAGCCAATCCCCAGGGGGAATCACAGATACGCAGTATTTT
TRBV5-5	TRBD1	15	many	TRBJ2-7	CASSQGTGGSYEQYF	TGTGCCAGCAGCCAAGGGACAGGGGGCTCCTACGAGCAGTACTTC
TRBV18	TRBD2	15	NA	TRBJ2-1	CASSPGLAGTGEQFF	TGTGCCAGCTCACCGGGACTAGCGGGGACCGGGGAGCAGTTCTTC
TRBV10-2	TRBD2	13	NA	TRBJ2-5	CASGTTRQETQYF	TGCGCCAGCGGGACTACCCGACAAGAGACCCAGTACTTC
TRBV10-3	NA	15	NA	TRBJ1-5	CATRPGTVSNQPQHF	TGTGCCACCCGTCCCGGGACGGTTAGCAATCAGCCCCAGCATTTT
TRBV12-3/TRBV12-4	TRBD1	16	few	TRBJ2-2	CASTLAGTENTGELFF	TGTGCCAGCACTCTCGCTGGGACAGAGAACACCGGGGAGCTGTTTTTT
TRBV6-5	NA	11	few	TRBJ2-1	CATGSFGEQFF	TGTGCCACCGGGAGTTTCGGTGAGCAGTTCTTC
TRBV6-2/TRBV6-3	NA	10	few	TRBJ1-2	CASSDRGYTF	TGTGCCAGCAGTGACCGGGGCTACACCTTC
TRBV14	NA	19	NA	TRBJ2-6	CASSQDGLRRISGANVLTF	TGTGCCAGCAGCCAAGATGGTCTGAGACGGATCTCTGGGGCCAACGTCCTGACTTTC